This T cell receptor (beta chain) was sequenced for a study of graft-versus-host responses after intestinal transplantation. Germline lookup yields CDR1 SEHNR and CDR2 FQNEAQ (reference sequence). V shed 7 bases and J shed 4 bases, with 19 bases lying between them. The CDR3 runs 16 residues. General study points: Among circulating GvH clones, peak levels were associated with early post-transplant declines in HvG clones. Within the allografts of patients who had graft-donor T cell macrochimerism, graft-versus-host to host-versus-graft clonal ratios were high.

As for this clone: As yet, its antigen is unknown.

Libraries were prepared by immunoSEQ multiplex PCR; TCRdb keeps only in-frame clonotypes and omits some of them. The sample holds approximately 89,000 clones, about 93% seen once. This TCR was sampled from a human donor who was the organ donor for an intestinal transplant. The chain combines TRBV7-9 with TRBJ2-2, with TRBD1 as a possible D gene (7 bases). Sequencing was performed on unstimulated CD8+ T cells sorted from spleen or lymph node cells, taken before transplant. Here the CDR3 DNA reads TGTGCCAGCACCGAGTTAGGAGGGGGCCTCACCGGGGAGCTGTTTTTT. It codes for CASTELGGGLTGELFF.